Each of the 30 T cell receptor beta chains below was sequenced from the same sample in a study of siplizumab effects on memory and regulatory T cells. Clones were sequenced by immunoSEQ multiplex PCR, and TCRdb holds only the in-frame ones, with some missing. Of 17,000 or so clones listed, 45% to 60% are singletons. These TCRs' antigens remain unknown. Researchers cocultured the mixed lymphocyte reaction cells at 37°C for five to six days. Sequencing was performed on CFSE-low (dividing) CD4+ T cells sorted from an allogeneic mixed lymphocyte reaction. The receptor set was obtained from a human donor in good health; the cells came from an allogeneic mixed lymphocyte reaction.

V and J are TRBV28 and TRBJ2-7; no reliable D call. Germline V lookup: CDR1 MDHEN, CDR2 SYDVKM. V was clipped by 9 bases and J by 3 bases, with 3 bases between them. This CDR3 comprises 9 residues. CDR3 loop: CASGYEQYF. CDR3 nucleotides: TGTGCCAGTGGCTACGAGCAGTACTTC.

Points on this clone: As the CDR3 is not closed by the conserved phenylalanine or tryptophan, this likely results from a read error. For the CDR3, the DNA is TGTGCCAGTAGTGACGATCGGGGTTCCTATAATTCACCCCTCCACCTT. Amino acid sequence: CASSDDRGSYNSPLHL. V gene TRBV19 combines with J gene TRBJ1-6; D is unclear. CDR3 size: 16 residues. The V end lost 5 bases, the J end lost 1 base, and 12 bases lay between the germline ends. Germline CDR1 reads LNHDA; CDR2 reads SQIVND (reference sequence).

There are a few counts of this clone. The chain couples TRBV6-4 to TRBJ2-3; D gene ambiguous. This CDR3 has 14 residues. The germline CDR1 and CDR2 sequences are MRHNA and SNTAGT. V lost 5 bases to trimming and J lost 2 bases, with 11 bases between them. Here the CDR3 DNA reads TGTGCCAGCAGTAGGGAACTACTCACAGATACGCAGTATTTT. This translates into CASSRELLTDTQYF.

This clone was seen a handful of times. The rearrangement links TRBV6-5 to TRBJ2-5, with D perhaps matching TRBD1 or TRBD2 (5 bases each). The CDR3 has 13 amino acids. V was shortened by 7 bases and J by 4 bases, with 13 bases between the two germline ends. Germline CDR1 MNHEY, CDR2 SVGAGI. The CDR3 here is CASTPPGLETQYF. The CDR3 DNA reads TGTGCCAGCACTCCCCCGGGGCTAGAGACCCAGTACTTC.

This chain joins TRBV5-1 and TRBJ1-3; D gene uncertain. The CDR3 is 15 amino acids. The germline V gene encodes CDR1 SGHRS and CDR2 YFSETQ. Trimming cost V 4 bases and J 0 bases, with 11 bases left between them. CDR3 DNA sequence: TGCGCCAGCAGCGTTCAACCAGACTCTGGAAACACCATATATTTT. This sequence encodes CASSVQPDSGNTIYF.

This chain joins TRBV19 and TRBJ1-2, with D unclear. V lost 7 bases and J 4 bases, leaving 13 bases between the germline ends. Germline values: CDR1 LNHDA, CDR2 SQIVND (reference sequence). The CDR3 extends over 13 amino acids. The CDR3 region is CASIHLGGYGYTF. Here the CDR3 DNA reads TGTGCCAGTATCCATCTTGGCGGCTATGGCTACACCTTC.

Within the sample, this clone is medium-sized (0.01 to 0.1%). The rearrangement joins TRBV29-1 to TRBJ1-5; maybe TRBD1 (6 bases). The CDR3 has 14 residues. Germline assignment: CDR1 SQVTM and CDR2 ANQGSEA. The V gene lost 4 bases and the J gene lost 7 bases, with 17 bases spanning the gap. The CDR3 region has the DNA TGCAGCGTTGTCCCGGGGGGCGTAGGACAGCCCCAGCATTTT. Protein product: CSVVPGGVGQPQHF. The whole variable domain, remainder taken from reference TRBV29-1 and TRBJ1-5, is SAVISQKPSRDICQRGTSLTIQCQVDSQVTMMFWYRQQPGQSLTLIATANQGSEATYESGFVIDKFPISRPNLTFSTLTVSNMSPEDSSIYLCSVVPGGVGQPQHFGDGTRLSIL.

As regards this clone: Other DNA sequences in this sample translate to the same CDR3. The CDR3 reads CASSQEWNSPLHF. Written as DNA, the CDR3 is TGCGCCAGCAGCCAAGAATGGAATTCACCCCTCCACTTT. The chain joins TRBV4-3 to TRBJ1-6; no clear D. Germline V gives CDR1 LGHNA, CDR2 YSLEER. The germline V and J ends were trimmed by 0 bases and 7 bases, with 4 bases remaining between them. The CDR3 totals 13 residues.

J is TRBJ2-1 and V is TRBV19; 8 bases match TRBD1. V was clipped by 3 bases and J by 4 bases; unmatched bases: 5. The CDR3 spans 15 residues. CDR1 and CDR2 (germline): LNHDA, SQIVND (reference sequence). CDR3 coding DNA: TGTGCCAGTAGTATGGACAGGGTGTGGTACAATGAGCAGTTCTTC. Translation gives CASSMDRVWYNEQFF.

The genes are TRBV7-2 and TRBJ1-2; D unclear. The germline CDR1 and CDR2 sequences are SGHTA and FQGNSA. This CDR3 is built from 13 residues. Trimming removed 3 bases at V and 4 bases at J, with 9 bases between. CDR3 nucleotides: TGTGCCAGCAGCTTTGACAATTTCTATGGCTACACCTTC. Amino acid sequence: CASSFDNFYGYTF.

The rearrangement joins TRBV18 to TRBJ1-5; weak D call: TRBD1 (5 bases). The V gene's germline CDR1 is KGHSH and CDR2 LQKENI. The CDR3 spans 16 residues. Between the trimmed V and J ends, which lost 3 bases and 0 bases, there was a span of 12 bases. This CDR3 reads CASSPTTVYSNQPQHF. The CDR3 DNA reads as TGTGCCAGCTCACCTACGACAGTTTATAGCAATCAGCCCCAGCATTTT.

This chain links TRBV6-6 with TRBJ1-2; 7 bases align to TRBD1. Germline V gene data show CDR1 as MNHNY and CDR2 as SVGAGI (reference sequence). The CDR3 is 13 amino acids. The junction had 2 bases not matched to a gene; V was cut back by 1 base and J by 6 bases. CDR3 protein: CASSYWDSDGYTF. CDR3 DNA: TGTGCCAGCAGTTACTGGGACAGTGATGGCTACACCTTC.

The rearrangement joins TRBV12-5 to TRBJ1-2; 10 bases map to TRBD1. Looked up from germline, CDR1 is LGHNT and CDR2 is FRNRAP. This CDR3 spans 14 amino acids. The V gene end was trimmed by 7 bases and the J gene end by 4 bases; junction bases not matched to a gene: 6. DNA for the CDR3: TGTGCTAGTGAACCGGGACAGGGGAGCTATGGCTACACCTTC. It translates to CASEPGQGSYGYTF. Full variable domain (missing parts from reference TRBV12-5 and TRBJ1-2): DARVTQTPRHKVTEMGQEVTMRCQPILGHNTVFWYRQTMMQGLELLAYFRNRAPLDDSGMPKDRFSAEMPDATLATLKIQPSEPRDSAVYFCASEPGQGSYGYTFGSGTRLTVV.

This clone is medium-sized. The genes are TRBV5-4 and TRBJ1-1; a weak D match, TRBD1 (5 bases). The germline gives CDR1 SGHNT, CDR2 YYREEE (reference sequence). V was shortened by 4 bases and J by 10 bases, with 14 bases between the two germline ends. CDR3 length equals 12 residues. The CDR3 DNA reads TGTGCCAGCAGCGGGACCGACAGCAGAGCTTTCTTT. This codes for CASSGTDSRAFF.

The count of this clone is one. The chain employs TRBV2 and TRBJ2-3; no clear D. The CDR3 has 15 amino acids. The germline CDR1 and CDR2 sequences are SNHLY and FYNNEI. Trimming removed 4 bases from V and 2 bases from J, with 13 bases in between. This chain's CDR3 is CASSGRILYTDTQYF. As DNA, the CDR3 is TGTGCCAGCAGTGGACGGATACTTTACACAGATACGCAGTATTTT.

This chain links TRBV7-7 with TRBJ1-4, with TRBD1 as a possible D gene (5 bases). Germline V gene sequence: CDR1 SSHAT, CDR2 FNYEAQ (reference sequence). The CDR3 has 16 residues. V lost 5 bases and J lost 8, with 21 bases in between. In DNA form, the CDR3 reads TGTGCCAGCAGCCCGATTTTTGGGGGAATGGGCGAAAAACTGTTTTTT. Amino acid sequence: CASSPIFGGMGEKLFF.

DNA of the CDR3: TGTGCCAGCAGCACACGTCTTGGTGGCTACGAGCAGTACTTC. Encoded protein: CASSTRLGGYEQYF. This chain links TRBV7-2 with TRBJ2-7; D unresolved. This CDR3 has 14 amino acids. Germline CDR1 SGHTA, CDR2 FQGNSA. Trimming stripped 5 bases from V and 3 bases from J, with 14 bases between.

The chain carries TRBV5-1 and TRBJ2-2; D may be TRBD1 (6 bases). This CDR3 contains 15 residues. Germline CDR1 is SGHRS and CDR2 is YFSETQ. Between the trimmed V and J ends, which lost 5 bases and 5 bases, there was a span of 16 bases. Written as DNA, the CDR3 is TGCGCCAGCAGACTATCACAGGGTTGGACCGGGGAGCTGTTTTTT. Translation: CASRLSQGWTGELFF.

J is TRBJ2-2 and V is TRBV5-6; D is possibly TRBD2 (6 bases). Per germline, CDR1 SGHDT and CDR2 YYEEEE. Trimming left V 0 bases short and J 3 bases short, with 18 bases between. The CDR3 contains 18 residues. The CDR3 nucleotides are TGTGCCAGCAGCTTGGTCGGGTTCGCGGGGTCTTACACCGGGGAGCTGTTTTTT. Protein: CASSLVGFAGSYTGELFF.

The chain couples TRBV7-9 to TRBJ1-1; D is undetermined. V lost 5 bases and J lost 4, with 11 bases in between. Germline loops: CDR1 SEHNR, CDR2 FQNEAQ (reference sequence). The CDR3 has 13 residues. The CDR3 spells CASSLMVSTEAFF. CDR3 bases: TGTGCCAGCAGCCTTATGGTGAGCACTGAAGCTTTCTTT.

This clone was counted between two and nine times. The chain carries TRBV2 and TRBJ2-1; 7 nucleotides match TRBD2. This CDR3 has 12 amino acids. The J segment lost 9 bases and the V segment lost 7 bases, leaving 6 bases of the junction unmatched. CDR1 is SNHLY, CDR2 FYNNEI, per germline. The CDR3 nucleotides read TGTGCCAGCATACGGGGGGAGCGTGAGCAGTTCTTC. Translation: CASIRGEREQFF.

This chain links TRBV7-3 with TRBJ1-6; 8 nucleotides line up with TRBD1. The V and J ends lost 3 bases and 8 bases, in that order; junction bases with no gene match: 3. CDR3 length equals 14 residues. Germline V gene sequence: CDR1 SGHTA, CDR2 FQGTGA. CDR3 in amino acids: CASSLGQVHSPLHF. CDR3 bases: TGTGCCAGCAGCTTGGGACAGGTGCATTCACCCCTCCACTTT. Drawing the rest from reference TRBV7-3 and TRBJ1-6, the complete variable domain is GAGVSQTPSNKVTEKGKYVELRCDPISGHTALYWYRQSLGQGPEFLIYFQGTGAADDSGLPNDRFFAVRPEGSVSTLKIQRTERGDSAVYLCASSLGQVHSPLHFGNGTRLTVT.

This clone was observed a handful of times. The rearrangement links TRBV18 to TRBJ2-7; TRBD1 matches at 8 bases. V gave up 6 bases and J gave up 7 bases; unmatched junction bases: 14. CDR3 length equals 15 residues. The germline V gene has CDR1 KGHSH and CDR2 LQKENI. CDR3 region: CASSTNRGAFEEQYF. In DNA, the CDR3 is TGTGCCAGCTCGACGAACAGGGGGGCGTTTGAAGAGCAGTACTTC.

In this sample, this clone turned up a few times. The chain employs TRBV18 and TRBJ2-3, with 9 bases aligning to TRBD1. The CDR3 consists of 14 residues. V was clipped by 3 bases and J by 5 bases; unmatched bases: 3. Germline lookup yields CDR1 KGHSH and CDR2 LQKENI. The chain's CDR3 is CASSPGTGIDTQYF. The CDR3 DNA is TGTGCCAGCTCACCTGGGACAGGGATAGATACGCAGTATTTT.

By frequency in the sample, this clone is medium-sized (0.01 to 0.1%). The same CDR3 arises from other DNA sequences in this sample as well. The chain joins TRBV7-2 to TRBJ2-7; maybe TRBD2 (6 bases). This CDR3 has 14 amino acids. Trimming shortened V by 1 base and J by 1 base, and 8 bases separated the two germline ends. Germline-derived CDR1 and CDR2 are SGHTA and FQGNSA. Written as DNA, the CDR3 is TGTGCCAGCAGCTTAGGGCGGGGTTCCTACGAGCAGTACTTC. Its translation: CASSLGRGSYEQYF.

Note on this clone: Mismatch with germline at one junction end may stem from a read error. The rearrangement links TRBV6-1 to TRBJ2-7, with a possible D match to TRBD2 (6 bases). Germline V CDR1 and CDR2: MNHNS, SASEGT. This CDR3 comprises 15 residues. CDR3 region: CAISEWDSPPPEQYF. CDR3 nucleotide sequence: TGTGCCATCAGTGAGTGGGACTCCCCCCCTCCCGAGCAGTACTTC.

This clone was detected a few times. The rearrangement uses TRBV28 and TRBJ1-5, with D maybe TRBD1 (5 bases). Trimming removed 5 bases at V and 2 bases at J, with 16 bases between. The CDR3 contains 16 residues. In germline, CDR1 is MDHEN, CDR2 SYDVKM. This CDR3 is CASSISSGAGNQPQHF. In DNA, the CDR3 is TGTGCCAGCAGTATTAGTAGTGGGGCTGGCAATCAGCCCCAGCATTTT.

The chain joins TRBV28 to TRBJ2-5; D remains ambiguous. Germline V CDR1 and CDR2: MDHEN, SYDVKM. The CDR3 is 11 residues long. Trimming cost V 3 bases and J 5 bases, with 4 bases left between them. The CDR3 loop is CASSFGETQYF. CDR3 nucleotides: TGTGCCAGCAGTTTCGGGGAGACCCAGTACTTC.

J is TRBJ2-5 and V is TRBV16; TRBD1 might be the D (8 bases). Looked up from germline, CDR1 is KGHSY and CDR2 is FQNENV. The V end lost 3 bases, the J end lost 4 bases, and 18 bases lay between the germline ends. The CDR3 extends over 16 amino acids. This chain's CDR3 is CASSHPPGGGRETQYF. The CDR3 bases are TGTGCCAGCAGCCACCCGCCAGGGGGCGGGAGAGAGACCCAGTACTTC.

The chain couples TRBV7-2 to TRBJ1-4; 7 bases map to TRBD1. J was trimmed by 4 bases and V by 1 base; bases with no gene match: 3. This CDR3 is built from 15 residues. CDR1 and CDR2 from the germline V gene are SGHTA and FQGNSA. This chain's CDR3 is CASSLEGQNNEKLFF. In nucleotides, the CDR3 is TGTGCCAGCAGCTTAGAGGGACAGAATAATGAAAAACTGTTTTTT.